This TCR beta chain came from a study of T cells in Graves' hyperthyroidism and ophthalmopathy. From RNA transcripts, TCR beta CDR3 regions were amplified. The primer set for the first-round RT-PCR of the TCR CDR3 was HTBI. One entry per CDR3 protein results from TCRdb running MiXCR on the multiplex PCR reads. The sample shows 300,000 to 350,000 distinct CDR3 sequences, roughly 14% of them seen only once. Uncontrolled infection, other autoimmune disease, pregnancy or lactation led to exclusion. Diagnosing involved the use of clinical symptoms, serum thyroxine and TRAb, thyroid ultrasound and orbital computed tomography. This clonotype was seen at least ten times. Its specificity is not known. The study's findings and limits: Model output signaled ophthalmopathy a median around 5.9 months ahead of onset.

The receptor was isolated from a woman in her thirties with Graves' hyperthyroidism. Sequenced input: blood.

The CDR3 sequence: CASSLVTRAKETQYF. The CDR3 DNA reads TGTGCCAGCAGCTTAGTAACCAGGGCCAAAGAGACCCAGTACTTC. The chain couples TRBV7-8 to TRBJ2-5; TRBD1 is a possible D gene (5 bases). This CDR3 has 15 residues. Trimming removed 1 base at V and 3 bases at J, with 12 bases between. CDR1 is SGHVS, CDR2 FQNEAQ, per germline.